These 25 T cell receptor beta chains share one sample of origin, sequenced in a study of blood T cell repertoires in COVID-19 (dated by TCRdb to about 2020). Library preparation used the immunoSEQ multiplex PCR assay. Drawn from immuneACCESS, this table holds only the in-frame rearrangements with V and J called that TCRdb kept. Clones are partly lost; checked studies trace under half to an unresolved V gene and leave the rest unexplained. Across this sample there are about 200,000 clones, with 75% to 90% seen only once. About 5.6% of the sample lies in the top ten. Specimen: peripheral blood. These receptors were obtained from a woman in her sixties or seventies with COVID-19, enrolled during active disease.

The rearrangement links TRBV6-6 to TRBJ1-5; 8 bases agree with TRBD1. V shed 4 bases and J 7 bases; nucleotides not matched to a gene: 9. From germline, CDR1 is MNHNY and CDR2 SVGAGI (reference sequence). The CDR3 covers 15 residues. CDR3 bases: TGTGCCAGCAGTTTCCTACAGGGGGTGGTACAGCCCCAGCATTTT. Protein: CASSFLQGVVQPQHF.

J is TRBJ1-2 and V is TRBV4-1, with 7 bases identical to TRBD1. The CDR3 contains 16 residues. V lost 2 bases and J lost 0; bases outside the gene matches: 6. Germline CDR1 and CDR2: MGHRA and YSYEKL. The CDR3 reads CASSQPRTGPNYGYTF. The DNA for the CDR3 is TGCGCCAGCAGCCAACCCCGGACAGGACCTAACTATGGCTACACCTTC.

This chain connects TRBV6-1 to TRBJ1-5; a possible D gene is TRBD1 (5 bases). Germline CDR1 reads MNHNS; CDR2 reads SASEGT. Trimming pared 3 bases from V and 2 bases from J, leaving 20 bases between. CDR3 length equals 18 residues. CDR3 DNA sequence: TGTGCCAGCAGTGAGAGGCAGGGCGGTTCGATGGGCAATCAGCCCCAGCATTTT. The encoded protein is CASSERQGGSMGNQPQHF.

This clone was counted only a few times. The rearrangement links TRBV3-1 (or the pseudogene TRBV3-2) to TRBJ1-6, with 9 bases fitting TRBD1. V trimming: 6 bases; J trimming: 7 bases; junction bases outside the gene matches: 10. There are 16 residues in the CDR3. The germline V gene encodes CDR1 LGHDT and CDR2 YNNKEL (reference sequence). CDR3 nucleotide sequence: TGTGCCAGCAGACGTCCGGACAGGGGTCGAAATTCACCCCTCCACTTT. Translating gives CASRRPDRGRNSPLHF.

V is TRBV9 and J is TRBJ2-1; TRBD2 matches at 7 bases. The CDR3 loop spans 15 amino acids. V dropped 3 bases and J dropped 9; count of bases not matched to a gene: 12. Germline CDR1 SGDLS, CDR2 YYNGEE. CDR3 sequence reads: CASSGEGAWEGEQFF. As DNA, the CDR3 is TGTGCCAGCAGCGGGGAGGGAGCGTGGGAGGGTGAGCAGTTCTTC.

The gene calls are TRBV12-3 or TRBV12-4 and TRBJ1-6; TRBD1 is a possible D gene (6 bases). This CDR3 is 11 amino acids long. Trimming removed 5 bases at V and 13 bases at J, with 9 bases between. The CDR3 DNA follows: TGTGCCAGCAGTCAAACAGGGCCCCTCCACTTT. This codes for CASSQTGPLHF.

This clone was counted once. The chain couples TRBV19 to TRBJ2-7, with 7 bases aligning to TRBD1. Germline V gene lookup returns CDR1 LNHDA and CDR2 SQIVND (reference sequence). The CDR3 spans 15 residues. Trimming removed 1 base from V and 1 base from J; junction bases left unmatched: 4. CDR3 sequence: CASSIAGTESYEQYF. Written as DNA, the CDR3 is TGTGCCAGTAGTATAGCCGGGACAGAGTCCTACGAGCAGTACTTC.

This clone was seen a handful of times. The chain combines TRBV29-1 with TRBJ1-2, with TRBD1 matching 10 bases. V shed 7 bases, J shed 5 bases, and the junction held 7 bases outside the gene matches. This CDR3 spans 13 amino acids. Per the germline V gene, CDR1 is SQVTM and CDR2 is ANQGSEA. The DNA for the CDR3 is TGCAGCGCTGGGACAGGGGCAGGGTATGGCTACACCTTC. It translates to CSAGTGAGYGYTF.

The CDR3 here is CASSYSFQGAKAGYTF. The CDR3 DNA sequence: TGTGCCAGCAGTTACTCGTTTCAGGGGGCAAAGGCTGGCTACACCTTC. The chain employs TRBV6-5 and TRBJ1-2; the match to TRBD1 covers 8 bases. CDR1 and CDR2 from the germline V gene are MNHEY and SVGAGI. The CDR3 contains 16 residues. V gave up 0 bases and J gave up 7 bases; unmatched junction bases: 10.

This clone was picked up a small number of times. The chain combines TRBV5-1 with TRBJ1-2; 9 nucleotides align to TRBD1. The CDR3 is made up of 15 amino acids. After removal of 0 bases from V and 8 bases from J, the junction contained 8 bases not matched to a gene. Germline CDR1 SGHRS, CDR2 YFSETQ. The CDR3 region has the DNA TGCGCCAGCAGCTTGGCGGGACAGGGTTCAGGCGGCTACACCTTC. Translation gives CASSLAGQGSGGYTF.

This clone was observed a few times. The CDR3 is CSASDSGSRTGELFF. The CDR3 bases are TGCAGTGCTAGTGACAGCGGGAGCCGCACCGGGGAGCTGTTTTTT. V is TRBV20-1 and J is TRBJ2-2; 8 bases are shared with TRBD2. The CDR3 covers 15 residues. The trim removed 3 bases at V and 4 bases at J, leaving 7 bases unmatched. Germline CDR1 DFQATT, CDR2 SNEGSKA (reference sequence).

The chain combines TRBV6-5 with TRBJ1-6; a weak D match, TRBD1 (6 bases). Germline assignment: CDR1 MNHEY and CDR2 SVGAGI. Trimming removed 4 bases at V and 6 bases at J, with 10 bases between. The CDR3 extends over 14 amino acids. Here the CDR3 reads CASSSGQLNSPLHF. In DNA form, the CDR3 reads TGTGCCAGCAGTTCAGGACAGCTTAATTCACCCCTCCACTTT.

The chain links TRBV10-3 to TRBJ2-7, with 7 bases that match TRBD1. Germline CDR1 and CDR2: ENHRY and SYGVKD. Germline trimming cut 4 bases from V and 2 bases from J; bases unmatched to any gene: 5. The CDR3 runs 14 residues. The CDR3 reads CAISGQGGTYEQYF. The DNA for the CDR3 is TGTGCCATCAGTGGACAGGGTGGAACCTACGAGCAGTACTTC.

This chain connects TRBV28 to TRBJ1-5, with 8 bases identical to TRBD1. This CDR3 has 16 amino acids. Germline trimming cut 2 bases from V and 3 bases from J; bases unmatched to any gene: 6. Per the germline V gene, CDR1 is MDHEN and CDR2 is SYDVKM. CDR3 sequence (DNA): TGTGCCAGCAGTTTAGCAGGGGGCGCAGACAATCAGCCCCAGCATTTT. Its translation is CASSLAGGADNQPQHF.

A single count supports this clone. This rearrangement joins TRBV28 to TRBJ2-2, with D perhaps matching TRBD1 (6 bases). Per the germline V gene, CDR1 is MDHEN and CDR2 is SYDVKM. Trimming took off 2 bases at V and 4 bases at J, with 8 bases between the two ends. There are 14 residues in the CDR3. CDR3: CASSLGTPTGELFF. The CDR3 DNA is TGTGCCAGCAGTTTAGGGACACCCACCGGGGAGCTGTTTTTT.

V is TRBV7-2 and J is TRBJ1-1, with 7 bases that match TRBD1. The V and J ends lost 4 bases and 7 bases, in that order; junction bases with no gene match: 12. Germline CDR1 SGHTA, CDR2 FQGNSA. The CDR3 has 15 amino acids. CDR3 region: CASSYQGGGWGEAFF. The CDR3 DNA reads TGTGCCAGCAGCTACCAGGGGGGTGGCTGGGGTGAAGCTTTCTTT.

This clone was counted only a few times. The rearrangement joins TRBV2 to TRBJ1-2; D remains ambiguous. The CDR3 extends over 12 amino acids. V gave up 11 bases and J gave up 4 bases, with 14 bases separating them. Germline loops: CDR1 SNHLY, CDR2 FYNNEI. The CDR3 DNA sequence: TGTGCCGACGGCCGATCGGGCTATGGCTACACCTTC. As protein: CADGRSGYGYTF.

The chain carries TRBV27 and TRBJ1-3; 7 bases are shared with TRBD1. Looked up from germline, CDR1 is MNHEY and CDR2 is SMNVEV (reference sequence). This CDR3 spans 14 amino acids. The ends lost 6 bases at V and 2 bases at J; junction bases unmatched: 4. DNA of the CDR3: TGTGCCAGCAGAACGACAGGGCCTGGAAACACCATATATTTT. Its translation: CASRTTGPGNTIYF.

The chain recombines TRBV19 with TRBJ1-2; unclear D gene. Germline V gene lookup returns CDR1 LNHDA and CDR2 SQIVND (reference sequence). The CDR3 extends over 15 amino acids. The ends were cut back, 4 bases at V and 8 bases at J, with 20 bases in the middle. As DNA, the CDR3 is TGTGCCAGTAGTACGCCGCCGGGAGCAATATGGGGCTACACCTTC. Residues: CASSTPPGAIWGYTF.

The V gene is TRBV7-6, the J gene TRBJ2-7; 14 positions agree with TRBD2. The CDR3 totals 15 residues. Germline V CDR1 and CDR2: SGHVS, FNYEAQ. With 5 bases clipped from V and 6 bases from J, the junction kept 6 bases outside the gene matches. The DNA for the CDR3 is TGTGCCAGCAGCGCGGGACTAGCGGGAGCGGTCGAGCAGTACTTC. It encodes CASSAGLAGAVEQYF. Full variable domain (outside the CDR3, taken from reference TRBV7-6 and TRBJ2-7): GAGVSQSPRYKVTKRGQDVALRCDPISGHVSLYWYRQALGQGPEFLTYFNYEAQQDKSGLPNDRFSAERPEGSISTLTIQRTEQRDSAMYRCASSAGLAGAVEQYFGPGTRLTVT.

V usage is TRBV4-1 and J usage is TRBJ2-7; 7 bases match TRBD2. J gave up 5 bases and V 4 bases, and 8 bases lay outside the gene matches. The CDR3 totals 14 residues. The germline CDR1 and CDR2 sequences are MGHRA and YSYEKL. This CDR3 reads CASSRMLLANEQYF. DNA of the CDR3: TGCGCCAGCAGCCGAATGCTACTAGCGAACGAGCAGTACTTC.

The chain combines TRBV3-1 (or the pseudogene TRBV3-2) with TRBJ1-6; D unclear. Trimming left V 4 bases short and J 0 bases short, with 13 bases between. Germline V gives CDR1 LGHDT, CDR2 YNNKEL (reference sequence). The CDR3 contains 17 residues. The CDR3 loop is CASSRYRVSSYNSPLHF. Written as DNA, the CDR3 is TGTGCCAGCAGCCGATACCGAGTGAGCTCCTATAATTCACCCCTCCACTTT.

CDR3 nucleotides: TGCGCCAGCCGGGAGGGGACTAGCGGCTCCTACGAGCAGTACTTC. Translation: CASREGTSGSYEQYF. This chain connects TRBV5-1 to TRBJ2-7, with 11 positions matching TRBD2. The germline CDR1 and CDR2 sequences are SGHRS and YFSETQ. The CDR3 consists of 15 residues. Trimming removed 7 bases from V and 0 bases from J; junction bases left unmatched: 6.

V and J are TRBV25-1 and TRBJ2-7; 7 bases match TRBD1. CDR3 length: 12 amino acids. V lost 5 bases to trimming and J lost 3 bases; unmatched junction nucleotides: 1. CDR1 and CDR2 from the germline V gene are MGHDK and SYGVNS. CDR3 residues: CASSRQGYEQYF. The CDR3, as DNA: TGTGCCAGCAGTAGACAGGGCTACGAGCAGTACTTC.

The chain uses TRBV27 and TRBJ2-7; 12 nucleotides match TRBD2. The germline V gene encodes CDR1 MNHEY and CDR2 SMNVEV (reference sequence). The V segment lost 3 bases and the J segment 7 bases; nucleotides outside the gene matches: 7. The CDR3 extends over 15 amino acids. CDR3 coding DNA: TGTGCCAGCAGTTTTACGACTAGCGGGAGCCGGGAGCAGTACTTC. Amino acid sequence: CASSFTTSGSREQYF.